This T cell receptor beta chain was recorded in a study of OX40 agonist ivuxolimab in advanced cancers. Turning to the study itself: Patients receiving dose escalation had hepatocellular carcinoma, melanoma, renal cell or head and neck cancer.

Profiled with immunoSEQ multiplex PCR; TCRdb holds only in-frame clones, not every one. The sample yields 65,000 to 95,000 clones, around 92% seen once. A remark on this clone: The antigen is not known.

The CDR3 covers 15 residues. Germline-derived CDR1 and CDR2 are SGHNT and YYREEE (reference sequence). With 2 bases clipped from V and 4 bases from J, the junction kept 5 bases outside the gene matches. Study-level findings and limits: By week 6 at 0.1 to 3.0 mg/kg, blood CD4+ and CD8+ T cells had expanded clonally. Still undetermined is the antigen specificity of the expanded peripheral T cells.

Exclusion applied to patients with autoimmune disease history or systemic immunosuppression. The receptor's source is an adult with an advanced solid tumor such as melanoma, head and neck, liver or kidney cancer. The V call is TRBV5-4, the J call TRBJ2-5, with TRBD2 matching 10 bases. This specimen consisted of CD4+ or CD8+ T cells sorted from blood, obtained in a trial of the OX40 agonist ivuxolimab. The CDR3 bases are TGTGCCAGCAGCTTCCGACTAGCGGGTACAGAGACCCAGTACTTC. Translation: CASSFRLAGTETQYF.